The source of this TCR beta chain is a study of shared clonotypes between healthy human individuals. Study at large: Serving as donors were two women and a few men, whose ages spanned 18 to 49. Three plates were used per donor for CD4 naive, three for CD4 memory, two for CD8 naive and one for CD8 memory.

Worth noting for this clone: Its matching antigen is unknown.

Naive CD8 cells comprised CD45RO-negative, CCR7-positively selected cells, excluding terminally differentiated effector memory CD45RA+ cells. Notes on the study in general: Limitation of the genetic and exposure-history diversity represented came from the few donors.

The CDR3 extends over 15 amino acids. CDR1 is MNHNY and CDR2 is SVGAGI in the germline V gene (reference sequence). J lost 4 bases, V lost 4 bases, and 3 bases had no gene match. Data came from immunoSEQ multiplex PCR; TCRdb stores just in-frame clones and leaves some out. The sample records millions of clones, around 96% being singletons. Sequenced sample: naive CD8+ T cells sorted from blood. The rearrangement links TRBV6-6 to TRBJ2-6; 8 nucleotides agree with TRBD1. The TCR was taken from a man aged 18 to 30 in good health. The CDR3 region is CASSSGGPGANVLTF. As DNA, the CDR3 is TGTGCCAGCAGTTCAGGGGGCCCAGGGGCCAACGTCCTGACTTTC.